The 7 T cell receptor beta chains presented below share a single source sample, sequenced in a study of blood T cells in healthy people across ages. Through a sample-barcoded 5' primer and a J-beta primer mix, a second PCR was run for roughly 6 to 11 cycles. TCRdb analysed the 5' RACE reads with MiXCR anew, one entry per CDR3 protein. The sample holds 1,800,000 or so distinct CDR3 sequences; roughly two fifths are singletons and the top ten take around 23%. The sample taken for sequencing was blood. The receptors were gathered from a human donor in good health.

The rearrangement links TRBV20-1 to TRBJ2-1, with TRBD1 as a possible D gene (5 bases). The germline V and J ends were trimmed by 3 bases and 1 base, with 10 bases remaining between them. The CDR3 runs to 14 residues. From germline, CDR1 is DFQATT and CDR2 SNEGSKA (reference sequence). CDR3 nucleotide sequence: TGCAGTGCTAGCAGGGAAGGGTCCTACAATGAGCAGTTCTTC. It codes for CSASREGSYNEQFF.

With regard to this clonotype: A read error is possible here, since a much larger clone lies one base away. This chain links TRBV15 with TRBJ1-2, with D unclear. V gave up 0 bases and J gave up 2 bases, with 4 bases separating them. The CDR3 totals 13 residues. The germline V gene has CDR1 LNHNV and CDR2 YYDKDF (reference sequence). The CDR3 bases are TGTGCCACCAGCAGAGATATCAACTATGGCTACACCTTC. It codes for CATSRDINYGYTF.

The rearrangement links TRBV6-5 to TRBJ1-1; D gene uncertain. With 2 bases removed from V and 1 base from J, the gap between germline ends came to 8 bases. Looked up from germline, CDR1 is MNHEY and CDR2 is SVGAGI. The CDR3 contains 14 residues. The CDR3 DNA reads as TGTGCCAGCAGTTACCGAGATTGGAACACTGAAGCTTTCTTT. This gives the protein CASSYRDWNTEAFF.

The V and J genes are TRBV29-1 and TRBJ2-7, with D unclear. Germline lookup yields CDR1 SQVTM and CDR2 ANQGSEA. CDR3 length equals 12 residues. Trimming shortened V by 6 bases and J by 2 bases, and 11 bases separated the two germline ends. CDR3 sequence (DNA): TGCAGCGTGACCCATGTAACCTACGAGCAGTACTTC. Translated: CSVTHVTYEQYF.

The chain links TRBV4-1 to TRBJ2-2, with D perhaps being TRBD1 or TRBD2 (5 bases each). Germline CDR1 MGHRA, CDR2 YSYEKL. V was trimmed by 4 bases and J by 3 bases, leaving 12 bases between them. This CDR3 contains 15 residues. The CDR3 reads CASSPSGPYTGELFF. The CDR3 DNA is TGCGCCAGCAGCCCCTCGGGACCTTACACCGGGGAGCTGTTTTTT.

This clonotype showed up many times. The rearrangement links TRBV25-1 to TRBJ2-7; no definite D call. CDR3 length: 12 amino acids. Germline assignment: CDR1 MGHDK and CDR2 SYGVNS. V was cut by 3 bases and J by 4 bases, with 7 bases left in between. Here the CDR3 reads CASSDVGYEQYF. CDR3 bases: TGTGCCAGCAGTGATGTCGGTTACGAGCAGTACTTC.

This clonotype was seen only a few times. The rearrangement joins TRBV20-1 to TRBJ1-5, with D hard to call. Trimming shortened V by 0 bases and J by 4 bases, and 10 bases separated the two germline ends. CDR1 and CDR2 from the germline V gene are DFQATT and SNEGSKA (reference sequence). The CDR3 consists of 14 residues. CDR3 coding DNA: TGCAGTGCTAGAGAGTCTGCGGTAAATCAGCCCCAGCATTTT. Translated: CSARESAVNQPQHF.